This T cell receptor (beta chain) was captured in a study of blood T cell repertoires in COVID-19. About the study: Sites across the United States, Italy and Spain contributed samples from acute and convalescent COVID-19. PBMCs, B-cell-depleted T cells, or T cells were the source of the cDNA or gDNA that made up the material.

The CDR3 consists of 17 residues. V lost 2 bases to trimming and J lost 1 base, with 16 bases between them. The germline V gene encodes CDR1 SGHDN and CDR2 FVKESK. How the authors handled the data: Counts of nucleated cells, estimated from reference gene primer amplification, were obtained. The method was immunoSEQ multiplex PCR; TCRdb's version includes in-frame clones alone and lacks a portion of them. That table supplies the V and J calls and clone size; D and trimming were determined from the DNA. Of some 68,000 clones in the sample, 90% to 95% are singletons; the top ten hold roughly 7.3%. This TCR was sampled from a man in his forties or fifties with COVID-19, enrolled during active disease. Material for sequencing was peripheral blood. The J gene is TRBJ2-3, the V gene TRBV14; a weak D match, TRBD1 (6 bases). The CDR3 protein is CASSQNTGFEGTDTQYF. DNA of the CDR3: TGTGCCAGCAGCCAAAATACAGGGTTTGAGGGCACAGATACGCAGTATTTT.